These 2 T cell receptor beta chains were sequenced from one sample in a study of T cells in tumors after PD-1 blockade. Data came from immunoSEQ multiplex PCR; TCRdb stores just in-frame clones and leaves some out. Of approximately 60,000 clones listed, around 72% are singletons. Specimen: PBMCs, collected after anti-PD-1 treatment. The receptors derive from a human donor with basal cell carcinoma.

The J gene is TRBJ1-1, the V gene TRBV19, with D maybe TRBD1 (6 bases). This CDR3 has 15 amino acids. Per the germline V gene, CDR1 is LNHDA and CDR2 is SQIVND (reference sequence). Trimming removed 7 bases from V and 0 bases from J, with 15 bases in between. The CDR3 region has the DNA TGTGCCAGTACCCTCCGGGGGGCTATGAACACTGAAGCTTTCTTT. Its translation: CASTLRGAMNTEAFF.

The chain recombines TRBV10-3 with TRBJ2-7; either TRBD1 or TRBD2 may supply D (5 bases each). The CDR3 contains 13 residues. Germline loops: CDR1 ENHRY, CDR2 SYGVKD. The V and J ends lost 7 bases and 0 bases respectively, with 10 bases between them. CDR3 loop: CAINRDRSYEQYF. In DNA, the CDR3 is TGTGCCATCAATCGGGACCGCTCCTACGAGCAGTACTTC.